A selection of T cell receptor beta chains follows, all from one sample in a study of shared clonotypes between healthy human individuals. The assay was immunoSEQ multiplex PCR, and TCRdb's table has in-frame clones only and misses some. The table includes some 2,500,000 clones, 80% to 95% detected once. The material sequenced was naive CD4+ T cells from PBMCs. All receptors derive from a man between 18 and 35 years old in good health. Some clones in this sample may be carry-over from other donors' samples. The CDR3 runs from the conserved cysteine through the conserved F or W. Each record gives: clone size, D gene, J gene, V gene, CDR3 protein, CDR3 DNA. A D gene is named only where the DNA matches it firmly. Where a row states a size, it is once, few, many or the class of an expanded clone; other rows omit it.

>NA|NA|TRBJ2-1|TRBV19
CASSIGQTEGGEQFF
TGTGCCAGTAGTATTGGACAGACGGAAGGCGGTGAGCAGTTCTTC
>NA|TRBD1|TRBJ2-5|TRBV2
CASSEGLGQGAGETQYF
TGTGCCAGCAGTGAGGGGCTAGGACAGGGGGCAGGAGAGACCCAGTACTTC
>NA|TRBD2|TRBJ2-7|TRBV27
CASHTSGGHYEQYF
TGTGCCAGCCATACTAGCGGGGGACATTACGAGCAGTACTTC
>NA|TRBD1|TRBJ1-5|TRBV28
CASRRRQGYYQPQHF
TGTGCCAGCAGGCGACGACAGGGGTACTATCAGCCCCAGCATTTT
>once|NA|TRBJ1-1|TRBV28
CASLLNTEAFF
TGTGCCAGCCTGCTGAACACTGAAGCTTTCTTT
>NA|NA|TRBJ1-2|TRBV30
CAWSSTRGEGTF
TGTGCCTGGAGTAGTACAAGAGGGGAGGGCACCTTC
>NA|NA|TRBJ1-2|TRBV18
CASSPYEGASAGYTF
TGTGCCAGCTCACCATATGAGGGCGCCTCGGCTGGCTACACCTTC
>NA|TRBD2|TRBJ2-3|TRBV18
CASSPGLAGDTQYF
TGTGCCAGCTCACCGGGACTAGCGGGAGATACGCAGTATTTT
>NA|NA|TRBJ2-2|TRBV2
CASTTRLGDTGELFF
TGTGCCAGCACCACCCGGCTCGGGGATACCGGGGAGCTGTTTTTT
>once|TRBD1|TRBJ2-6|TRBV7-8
CASSSKRTGLAGANVLTF
TGTGCCAGCAGCTCAAAAAGGACAGGGTTGGCTGGGGCCAACGTCCTGACTTTC
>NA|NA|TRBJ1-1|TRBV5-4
CASSLVGSAMNTEAFF
TGTGCCAGCAGCTTGGTGGGCTCAGCTATGAACACTGAAGCTTTCTTT